Sequencing of this TCR beta chain was carried out in a study of radiotherapy plus CTLA-4 blockade in lung cancer. Produced via immunoSEQ multiplex PCR; TCRdb's table is partial and in-frame only. Counted here are 40,000 to 50,000 clones, around 83% occurring once; the ten biggest clones make up about 3.6%. The CDR3 runs to 14 residues. V shed 5 bases and J 7 bases; nucleotides not matched to a gene: 5. Germline CDR1 MNHEY, CDR2 SMNVEV (reference sequence). This sequence was found in a human donor with non-small cell lung cancer who had stable disease on radiotherapy plus ipilimumab. This chain connects TRBV27 to TRBJ2-1, with 10 positions matching TRBD2. The sample in question was peripheral blood, obtained from a patient treated with radiotherapy plus ipilimumab. CDR3 residues: CASSPTGLANEQFF. The DNA of the CDR3 is TGTGCCAGCAGTCCGACGGGACTAGCGAATGAGCAGTTCTTC.